The next 18 T cell receptor beta chains were all read from a single sample in a study of blood T cell repertoires in COVID-19. Profiling relied on immunoSEQ multiplex PCR, and the TCRdb table lists in-frame clones only, not all of them. This sample has hundreds of thousands of clones, with around nine tenths found just once. The sequencing input was peripheral blood. Source of these receptors: a man in his sixties or seventies with acute or convalescent COVID-19.

The chain uses TRBV4-3 and TRBJ1-1, with 10 bases fitting TRBD1. The V segment lost 4 bases and the J segment 1 base; nucleotides outside the gene matches: 3. Per germline, CDR1 LGHNA and CDR2 YSLEER. The CDR3 length is 15 residues. The CDR3 spells CASSLWDRGNTEAFF. For the CDR3, the DNA is TGCGCCAGCAGCCTCTGGGACAGGGGGAACACTGAAGCTTTCTTT.

V and J are TRBV3-1 (or the pseudogene TRBV3-2) and TRBJ2-1, with 7 bases identical to TRBD2. The CDR3 runs to 13 residues. The germline V gene has CDR1 LGHDT and CDR2 YNNKEL (reference sequence). J gave up 12 bases and V 1 base, and 6 bases lay outside the gene matches. CDR3 loop: CASSQGGLGLQFF. CDR3 in DNA: TGTGCCAGCAGCCAAGGCGGACTAGGGCTGCAGTTCTTC.

The table lists this clone with a few counts. The chain employs TRBV19 and TRBJ1-2; maybe TRBD1 (5 bases). There are 13 residues in the CDR3. Germline assignment: CDR1 LNHDA and CDR2 SQIVND (reference sequence). V lost 7 bases, J lost 4 bases, and 13 bases lay in between. The CDR3 DNA follows: TGTGCCAGTACTCGCCCAGGGCTCTATGGCTACACCTTC. Translating gives CASTRPGLYGYTF. The whole variable domain, remainder taken from reference TRBV19 and TRBJ1-2, is DGGITQSPKYLFRKEGQNVTLSCEQNLNHDAMYWYRQDPGQGLRLIYYSQIVNDFQKGDIAEGYSVSREKKESFPLTVTSAQKNPTAFYLCASTRPGLYGYTFGSGTRLTVV.

The chain is built from TRBV10-3 and TRBJ2-3, with TRBD2 identical over 8 bases. After removal of 6 bases from V and 1 base from J, the junction contained 9 bases not matched to a gene. Germline values: CDR1 ENHRY, CDR2 SYGVKD. The CDR3 sequence is 16 residues long. DNA for the CDR3: TGTGCCATCAGGAGTGACGGGAGGGACCGCACAGATACGCAGTATTTT. The encoded protein is CAIRSDGRDRTDTQYF.

This chain joins TRBV2 and TRBJ1-6; 9 bases agree with TRBD1. The V gene end was trimmed by 7 bases and the J gene end by 8 bases; junction bases not matched to a gene: 12. The CDR3 sequence is 16 residues long. Germline V gene lookup returns CDR1 SNHLY and CDR2 FYNNEI. The CDR3 nucleotides are TGTGCCAGCATCAAAGACAGGGGGATTGAAGATTCACCCCTCCACTTT. Encoded protein: CASIKDRGIEDSPLHF. Full variable domain (missing parts from reference TRBV2 and TRBJ1-6): EPEVTQTPSHQVTQMGQEVILRCVPISNHLYFYWYRQILGQKVEFLVSFYNNEISEKSEIFDDQFSVERPDGSNFTLKIRSTKLEDSAMYFCASIKDRGIEDSPLHFGNGTRLTVT.

This sequence joins TRBV6-1 and TRBJ2-4; maybe TRBD2 (5 bases). The CDR3 consists of 13 residues. Germline CDR1 reads MNHNS; CDR2 reads SASEGT. Trimming shortened V by 1 base and J by 6 bases, and 7 bases separated the two germline ends. The CDR3 loop reads CASSEVEGNIQYF. In nucleotides, the CDR3 is TGTGCCAGCAGTGAAGTCGAGGGAAACATTCAGTACTTC.

The chain uses TRBV7-7 and TRBJ2-1; TRBD2 agrees at 11 bases. V shed 6 bases and J 8 bases; nucleotides not matched to a gene: 9. CDR1 SSHAT and CDR2 FNYEAQ come from the germline V gene (reference sequence). The CDR3 totals 15 residues. The CDR3 DNA sequence: TGTGCCAGCAGTTCCGGGACTAGCGGTTTGGATGAGCAGTTCTTC. It is translated as CASSSGTSGLDEQFF. Supplemented by reference TRBV7-7 and TRBJ2-1, the full variable domain reads GAGVSQSPRYKVTKRGQDVTLRCDPISSHATLYWYQQALGQGPEFLTYFNYEAQPDKSGLPSDRFSAERPEGSISTLTIQRTEQRDSAMYRCASSSGTSGLDEQFFGPGTRLTVL.

This sequence joins TRBV6-6 and TRBJ1-1, with D possibly being TRBD1 (5 bases). Germline V gene lookup returns CDR1 MNHNY and CDR2 SVGAGI (reference sequence). V was clipped by 4 bases and J by 4 bases, with 13 bases between them. The CDR3 sequence is 14 residues long. CDR3 DNA sequence: TGTGCCAGCAGTTCCAGGGTACGGGTCACTGAAGCTTTCTTT. This sequence encodes CASSSRVRVTEAFF.

The genes are TRBV18 and TRBJ1-5, with D possibly matching TRBD1 (5 bases). Between the trimmed V and J ends, which lost 6 bases and 6 bases, there was a span of 15 bases. This CDR3 is built from 14 residues. From germline, CDR1 is KGHSH and CDR2 LQKENI. CDR3 sequence: CASSMGGSGQPQHF. The CDR3 bases are TGTGCCAGCTCTATGGGGGGGTCGGGTCAGCCCCAGCATTTT.

The chain uses TRBV10-3 and TRBJ2-2, with a possible D match to TRBD1 (6 bases). Germline assignment: CDR1 ENHRY and CDR2 SYGVKD. CDR3 size: 14 residues. Trimming removed 3 bases from V and 3 bases from J, with 8 bases in between. The CDR3 DNA reads TGTGCCATCAGTGAAACAGGGTACACCGGGGAGCTGTTTTTT. Amino acid sequence: CAISETGYTGELFF.

This chain links TRBV6-2 or TRBV6-3 with TRBJ1-5; D is unclear. This CDR3 region has 16 residues. Trimming stripped 0 bases from V and 2 bases from J, with 11 bases between. Per the germline V gene, CDR1 is MNHEY and CDR2 is SVGEGT. Here the CDR3 reads CASSYSKRAGNQPQHF. The CDR3 DNA sequence: TGTGCCAGCAGTTACTCGAAGAGGGCGGGCAATCAGCCCCAGCATTTT.

V usage is TRBV2 and J usage is TRBJ2-1, with TRBD2 identical over 10 bases. Germline CDR1 is SNHLY and CDR2 is FYNNEI. The V and J ends lost 3 bases and 15 bases, in that order; junction bases with no gene match: 11. The CDR3 extends over 14 amino acids. DNA for the CDR3: TGTGCCAGCAGTGAGTCCCCAAGCGGGGGGGCCCTGTTCTTC. Protein: CASSESPSGGALFF.

The chain uses TRBV3-1 (or the pseudogene TRBV3-2) and TRBJ1-1; maybe TRBD1 (6 bases). The length of the CDR3 is 14 residues. V gave up 4 bases and J gave up 4 bases, with 13 bases separating them. Looked up from germline, CDR1 is LGHDT and CDR2 is YNNKEL (reference sequence). For the CDR3, the DNA is TGTGCCAGCAGCCCGACAGGTTGGCTCACTGAAGCTTTCTTT. It codes for CASSPTGWLTEAFF.

V is TRBV10-3 and J is TRBJ1-4, with 7 bases lining up with TRBD1. The CDR3 totals 12 residues. The V gene's germline CDR1 is ENHRY and CDR2 SYGVKD. Trimming took 11 bases from V and 4 from J; bases not matched to a gene: 4. The DNA for the CDR3 is TGTGCCGTTCAGGGGGATAATGAAAAACTGTTTTTT. Translation: CAVQGDNEKLFF.

This clone was detected a few times. J is TRBJ2-1 and V is TRBV29-1, with TRBD2 matching over 8 bases. With 4 bases clipped from V and 8 bases from J, the junction kept 7 bases outside the gene matches. Germline V CDR1 and CDR2: SQVTM, ANQGSEA. The CDR3 length is 13 residues. The CDR3 bases are TGCAGCGTTGCAGGACTAGCCATCCATGAGCAGTTCTTC. Protein sequence: CSVAGLAIHEQFF.

The chain links TRBV18 to TRBJ2-7; D may be TRBD1 (6 bases). Germline loops: CDR1 KGHSH, CDR2 LQKENI. CDR3 length: 14 residues. Deletions cut 2 bases from V and 2 bases from J, with 10 bases between. For the CDR3, the DNA is TGTGCCAGCTCACCATCGAAGGGGGCCTACGAGCAGTACTTC. As protein: CASSPSKGAYEQYF.

The chain recombines TRBV18 with TRBJ1-1, with D maybe TRBD1 (5 bases). Germline CDR1 reads KGHSH; CDR2 reads LQKENI. V dropped 3 bases and J dropped 5 bases, with 13 bases sitting between them. CDR3 length equals 14 residues. CDR3: CASSPARDSTEAFF. DNA for the CDR3: TGTGCCAGCTCACCGGCCAGGGATTCTACTGAAGCTTTCTTT.

This clone was seen once. In nucleotides, the CDR3 is TGTGCCAGCAGTTTAGGCCCAGAACAGCAGTACTTC. Its protein product is CASSLGPEQQYF. J is TRBJ2-7 and V is TRBV12-3 or TRBV12-4; D not resolved. CDR3 size: 12 residues. Trimming cost V 1 base and J 8 bases, with 9 bases left between them.